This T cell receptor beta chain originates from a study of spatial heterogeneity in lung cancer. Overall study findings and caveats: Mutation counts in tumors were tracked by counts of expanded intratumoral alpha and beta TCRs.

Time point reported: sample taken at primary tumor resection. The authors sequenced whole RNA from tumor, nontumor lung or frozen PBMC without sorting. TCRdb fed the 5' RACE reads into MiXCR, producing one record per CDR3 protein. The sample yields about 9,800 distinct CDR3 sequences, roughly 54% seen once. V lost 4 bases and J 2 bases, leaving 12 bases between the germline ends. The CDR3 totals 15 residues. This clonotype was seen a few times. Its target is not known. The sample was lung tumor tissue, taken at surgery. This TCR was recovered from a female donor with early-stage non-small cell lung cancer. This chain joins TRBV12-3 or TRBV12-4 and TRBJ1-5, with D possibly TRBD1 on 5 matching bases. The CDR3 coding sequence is TGTGCCAGCAGTTCGGGGCTGGTGGGCAATCAGCCCCAGCATTTT. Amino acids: CASSSGLVGNQPQHF.